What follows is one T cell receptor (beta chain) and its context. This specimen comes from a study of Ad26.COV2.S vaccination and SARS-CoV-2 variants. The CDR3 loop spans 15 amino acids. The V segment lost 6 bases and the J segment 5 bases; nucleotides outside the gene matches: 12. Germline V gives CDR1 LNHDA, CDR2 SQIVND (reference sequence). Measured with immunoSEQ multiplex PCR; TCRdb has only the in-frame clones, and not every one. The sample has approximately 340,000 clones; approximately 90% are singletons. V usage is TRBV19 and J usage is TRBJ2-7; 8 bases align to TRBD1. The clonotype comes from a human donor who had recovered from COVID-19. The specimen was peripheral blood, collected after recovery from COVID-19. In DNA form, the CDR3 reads TGTGCCAGTAGCCCCCAGGGGACAGGTGGGAACGAGCAGTACTTC. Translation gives CASSPQGTGGNEQYF.